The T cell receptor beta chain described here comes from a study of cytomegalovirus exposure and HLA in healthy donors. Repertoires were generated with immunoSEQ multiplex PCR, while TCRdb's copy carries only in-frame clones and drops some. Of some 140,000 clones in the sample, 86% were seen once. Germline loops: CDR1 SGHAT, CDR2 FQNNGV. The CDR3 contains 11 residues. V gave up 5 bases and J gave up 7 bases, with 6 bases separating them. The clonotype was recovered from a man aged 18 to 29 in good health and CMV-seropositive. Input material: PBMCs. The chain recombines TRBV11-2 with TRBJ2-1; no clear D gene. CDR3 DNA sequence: TGTGCCAGCAGCCAAGCGAATGAGCAGTTCTTC. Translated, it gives CASSQANEQFF.